Each of the 31 T cell receptor beta chains below was sequenced from the same sample in a study of immune evolution from preneoplasia to lung adenocarcinoma. Clones were read by immunoSEQ multiplex PCR, and TCRdb kept only the in-frame ones, dropping some. The sample includes fewer than 50,000 clones, around 80% of them seen just once. Specimen: FFPE invasive lung adenocarcinoma tissue. These receptors all stem from a person aged 60 to 70 with lung adenocarcinoma.

The chain combines TRBV5-1 with TRBJ2-7; 7 bases are a match to TRBD2. There are 14 residues in the CDR3. CDR1 and CDR2 from the germline V gene are SGHRS and YFSETQ. V lost 4 bases to trimming and J lost 1 base; unmatched junction nucleotides: 5. CDR3 loop: CASSNAGDSYEQYF. The CDR3 DNA reads as TGCGCCAGCAGCAACGCGGGGGATTCCTACGAGCAGTACTTC.

The rearrangement joins TRBV6-6 to TRBJ1-1; 7 positions match TRBD1. The CDR3 covers 16 residues. The trim removed 2 bases at V and 1 base at J, leaving 7 bases unmatched. Germline V lookup: CDR1 MNHNY, CDR2 SVGAGI (reference sequence). The CDR3 protein is CASSYGAGTANTEAFF. In DNA, the CDR3 is TGTGCCAGCAGTTACGGAGCCGGGACAGCGAACACTGAAGCTTTCTTT.

This chain joins TRBV11-2 and TRBJ1-2, with D unresolved. The CDR3 covers 11 residues. Trimming pared 3 bases from V and 4 bases from J, leaving 3 bases between. The V gene's germline CDR1 is SGHAT and CDR2 FQNNGV. The CDR3 DNA sequence: TGTGCCAGCAGCTTGGGCTATGGCTACACCTTC. Amino acid sequence: CASSLGYGYTF.

This chain connects TRBV28 to TRBJ2-7; D remains ambiguous. This CDR3 is 12 amino acids long. V was clipped by 7 bases and J by 4 bases, with 11 bases between them. Germline loops: CDR1 MDHEN, CDR2 SYDVKM. CDR3 loop: CASTGQEYEQYF. The DNA of the CDR3 is TGTGCCAGCACTGGGCAGGAGTACGAGCAGTACTTC.

A remark on this clone: The same CDR3 arises from other DNA sequences in this sample as well. V is TRBV2 and J is TRBJ1-2; D is uncertain. Trimming stripped 4 bases from V and 5 bases from J, with 5 bases between. The germline gives CDR1 SNHLY, CDR2 FYNNEI. The CDR3 is 11 residues long. The CDR3 loop is CASSGHYGYTF. The CDR3 nucleotides are TGTGCCAGCAGTGGACATTATGGCTACACCTTC. Combining the CDR3 with reference TRBV2 and TRBJ1-2 gives the whole variable domain EPEVTQTPSHQVTQMGQEVILRCVPISNHLYFYWYRQILGQKVEFLVSFYNNEISEKSEIFDDQFSVERPDGSNFTLKIRSTKLEDSAMYFCASSGHYGYTFGSGTRLTVV.

This sequence joins TRBV13 and TRBJ2-5, with TRBD2 matching 7 bases. The ends lost 6 bases at V and 3 bases at J; junction bases unmatched: 13. The CDR3 contains 16 residues. Germline-derived CDR1 and CDR2 are PRHDT and FYEKMQ (reference sequence). The CDR3 protein is CASSDPDGEGEETQYF. The CDR3 bases are TGTGCCAGCAGTGACCCCGATGGGGAGGGAGAAGAGACCCAGTACTTC. Full variable domain (missing parts from reference TRBV13 and TRBJ2-5): AAGVIQSPRHLIKEKRETATLKCYPIPRHDTVYWYQQGPGQDPQFLISFYEKMQSDKGSIPDRFSAQQFSDYHSELNMSSLELGDSALYFCASSDPDGEGEETQYFGPGTRLLVL.

The J gene is TRBJ1-5, the V gene TRBV27; 8 nucleotides match TRBD1. Germline V gene sequence: CDR1 MNHEY, CDR2 SMNVEV (reference sequence). The CDR3 has 14 amino acids. The V and J ends lost 7 bases and 0 bases, in that order; junction bases with no gene match: 2. In nucleotides, the CDR3 is TGTGCCAGCAACAGGGGGGGTAGCAATCAGCCCCAGCATTTT. Translation: CASNRGGSNQPQHF.

The V gene is TRBV29-1, the J gene TRBJ2-7, with 11 positions matching TRBD1. The J segment lost 5 bases and the V segment lost 6 bases, leaving 6 bases of the junction unmatched. This CDR3 is 13 amino acids long. The germline V gene encodes CDR1 SQVTM and CDR2 ANQGSEA. Here the CDR3 reads CSVGTGGEDEQYF. The CDR3 nucleotides read TGCAGCGTGGGGACAGGGGGGGAAGACGAGCAGTACTTC.

The CDR3 reads CARRSMTEPHQYF. Written as DNA, the CDR3 is TGTGCCAGACGATCAATGACAGAGCCCCACCAGTATTTT. This chain uses TRBV7-8 with TRBJ2-3; possibly TRBD1 for D (5 bases). Germline-derived CDR1 and CDR2 are SGHVS and FQNEAQ. The CDR3 contains 13 residues. Between the trimmed V and J ends, which lost 9 bases and 12 bases, there was a span of 22 bases.

This chain links TRBV6-1 with TRBJ2-1; TRBD1 might be the D (5 bases). Germline CDR1 is MNHNS and CDR2 is SASEGT. This CDR3 spans 15 amino acids. The ends were cut back, 2 bases at V and 3 bases at J, with 11 bases in the middle. DNA for the CDR3: TGTGCCAGCAGTGAACAGGGCCCACTCTACAATGAGCAGTTCTTC. It translates to CASSEQGPLYNEQFF.

The chain has TRBV11-2 and TRBJ2-2; 7 bases line up with TRBD1. After removal of 0 bases from V and 2 bases from J, the junction contained 9 bases not matched to a gene. The CDR3 totals 18 residues. Germline CDR1 SGHAT, CDR2 FQNNGV. The chain's CDR3 is CASSLDSPGQQNTGELFF. The CDR3 DNA reads TGTGCCAGCAGCTTAGATAGCCCGGGACAGCAAAACACCGGGGAGCTGTTTTTT.

The chain couples TRBV7-2 to TRBJ2-2; either TRBD1 or TRBD2 may supply D (5 bases each). Trimming stripped 4 bases from V and 1 base from J, with 13 bases between. CDR1 SGHTA and CDR2 FQGNSA come from the germline V gene. The CDR3 is made up of 16 amino acids. This CDR3 is CASSSSGTVNTGELFF. CDR3 sequence (DNA): TGTGCCAGCAGCTCCTCCGGGACGGTGAACACCGGGGAGCTGTTTTTT.

V gene TRBV19 combines with J gene TRBJ1-2; D remains unclear. CDR1 is LNHDA and CDR2 is SQIVND in the germline V gene (reference sequence). This CDR3 is 14 amino acids long. The V end lost 7 bases, the J end lost 4 bases, and 16 bases lay between the germline ends. In nucleotides, the CDR3 is TGTGCCAGTAATTCAGGAGACTCCGCCTATGGCTACACCTTC. It yields the protein CASNSGDSAYGYTF.

V is TRBV19 and J is TRBJ1-3, with 8 bases fitting TRBD1. Germline CDR1 is LNHDA and CDR2 is SQIVND (reference sequence). V trimming: 6 bases; J trimming: 0 bases; junction bases outside the gene matches: 4. This CDR3 region has 15 residues. The CDR3 DNA follows: TGTGCCAGTAGAAACGGACAGGGCTCTGGAAACACCATATATTTT. Amino acids: CASRNGQGSGNTIYF.

The chain carries TRBV7-6 and TRBJ2-1, with a weak D call TRBD2 (5 bases). In germline, CDR1 is SGHVS, CDR2 FNYEAQ. The length of the CDR3 is 14 residues. Trimming shortened V by 3 bases and J by 12 bases, and 18 bases separated the two germline ends. CDR3 bases: TGTGCCAGCAGCTTCGGCTCGGGGAGCGAGGTGCAGTTCTTC. This codes for CASSFGSGSEVQFF.

J is TRBJ2-7 and V is TRBV6-5, with D hard to call. CDR1 is MNHEY and CDR2 is SVGAGI in the germline V gene. The CDR3 runs to 14 residues. With 4 bases removed from V and 5 bases from J, the gap between germline ends came to 15 bases. The CDR3 here is CASSSRPVGNEQYF. For the CDR3, the DNA is TGTGCCAGCAGTTCCCGACCGGTTGGTAACGAGCAGTACTTC.

The chain couples TRBV9 to TRBJ2-5; D is uncertain. CDR1 SGDLS and CDR2 YYNGEE come from the germline V gene. Trimming removed 2 bases from V and 5 bases from J, with 19 bases in between. The CDR3 runs 16 residues. CDR3 in amino acids: CASSVGGMAFGETQYF. The CDR3 DNA follows: TGTGCCAGCAGCGTTGGTGGGATGGCGTTCGGGGAGACCCAGTACTTC.

This chain joins TRBV2 and TRBJ1-4; 8 nucleotides line up with TRBD1. Germline CDR1 and CDR2: SNHLY and FYNNEI. CDR3 length equals 15 residues. J lost 10 bases, V lost 3 bases, and 10 bases had no gene match. In DNA form, the CDR3 reads TGTGCCAGCAGTGATGCGAGGACAGGGATAGGAAAACTGTTTTTT. Protein: CASSDARTGIGKLFF.

On this clone itself: Within the sample, other DNA sequences also encode this same CDR3. The chain carries TRBV28 and TRBJ1-2; tentative D call: TRBD1 (5 bases). Trimming took off 3 bases at V and 6 bases at J, with 8 bases between the two ends. Germline CDR1 reads MDHEN; CDR2 reads SYDVKM. The CDR3 spans 12 residues. The CDR3 spells CASSFGGDGYTF. CDR3 nucleotides: TGTGCCAGCAGTTTTGGGGGGGATGGCTACACCTTC.

The chain recombines TRBV19 with TRBJ1-1, with D unclear. V was trimmed by 5 bases and J by 6 bases, leaving 7 bases between them. Germline V gene data show CDR1 as LNHDA and CDR2 as SQIVND (reference sequence). The CDR3 runs 11 residues. The CDR3 DNA sequence: TGTGCCAGTAGTCAAGTCTCTGAAGCTTTCTTT. It specifies CASSQVSEAFF.

The chain links TRBV9 to TRBJ2-7; 10 positions agree with TRBD1. The CDR3 runs to 15 residues. Germline CDR1 SGDLS, CDR2 YYNGEE. J gave up 0 bases and V 4 bases, and 4 bases lay outside the gene matches. DNA for the CDR3: TGTGCCAGCAGCTCGGGACAGGGGAGCTCCTACGAGCAGTACTTC. Its protein is CASSSGQGSSYEQYF.

This chain uses TRBV4-1 with TRBJ1-3, with D tentatively TRBD1 (5 bases). The ends were cut back, 4 bases at V and 0 bases at J, with 13 bases in the middle. This CDR3 region has 16 residues. Germline lookup yields CDR1 MGHRA and CDR2 YSYEKL. CDR3 DNA sequence: TGCGCCAGCAGCCTAGCCGGGGCCACCTCTGGAAACACCATATATTTT. It encodes CASSLAGATSGNTIYF.

The chain uses TRBV6-5 and TRBJ2-5; D uncertain. CDR1 is MNHEY and CDR2 is SVGAGI in the germline V gene. V was clipped by 5 bases and J by 1 base, with 11 bases between them. There are 14 residues in the CDR3. As DNA, the CDR3 is TGTGCCAGCAGTCCCCCTTGGAGCCAAGAGACCCAGTACTTC. It encodes CASSPPWSQETQYF.

This sequence joins TRBV19 and TRBJ1-5; 7 positions agree with TRBD1. Trimming took 3 bases from V and 8 from J; bases not matched to a gene: 10. The germline gives CDR1 LNHDA, CDR2 SQIVND (reference sequence). The CDR3 totals 15 residues. CDR3 sequence (DNA): TGTGCCAGTAGTATGGTAACAGGGGTGGGGGAGCCCCAGCATTTT. Encoded protein: CASSMVTGVGEPQHF.

J is TRBJ2-1 and V is TRBV7-9; TRBD1 aligns across 7 bases. CDR3 size: 11 residues. The germline CDR1 and CDR2 sequences are SEHNR and FQNEAQ (reference sequence). Trimming at V came to 8 bases and at J to 8 bases, leaving 3 bases not matched to a gene. CDR3 in amino acids: CASGTGDEQFF. CDR3 DNA sequence: TGTGCCAGCGGAACAGGGGATGAGCAGTTCTTC. The full variable domain, in which reference TRBV7-9 and TRBJ2-1 provide the parts outside the CDR3, is DTGVSQNPRHKITKRGQNVTFRCDPISEHNRLYWYRQTLGQGPEFLTYFQNEAQLEKSRLLSDRFSAERPKGSFSTLEIQRTEQGDSAMYLCASGTGDEQFFGPGTRLTVL.

The chain combines TRBV28 with TRBJ1-5; tentative D call: TRBD1 (6 bases). In germline, CDR1 is MDHEN, CDR2 SYDVKM. The V end was cut by 3 bases, the J end by 2 bases, with 11 bases between. The CDR3 runs to 15 residues. CDR3 coding DNA: TGTGCCAGCAGTTTGAGGGCAGGGGGCAATCAGCCCCAGCATTTT. This translates into CASSLRAGGNQPQHF.

For this clone: This sample also contains other DNA sequences that code for the same CDR3. The chain recombines TRBV6-6 with TRBJ2-1; 8 bases line up with TRBD1. Germline trimming cut 0 bases from V and 7 bases from J; bases unmatched to any gene: 2. The CDR3 is made up of 14 amino acids. In germline, CDR1 is MNHNY, CDR2 SVGAGI (reference sequence). The chain's CDR3 is CASSYSTGGNEQFF. In nucleotides, the CDR3 is TGTGCCAGCAGTTACTCCACAGGGGGGAATGAGCAGTTCTTC.

This chain connects TRBV30 to TRBJ1-5; the D is unclear. Trimming left V 0 bases short and J 3 bases short, with 9 bases between. CDR1 is GTSNPN, CDR2 SVGIG, per germline (reference sequence). The CDR3 runs to 14 residues. In DNA, the CDR3 is TGTGCCTGGAGTGTAACCAGTCTCAATCAGCCCCAGCATTTT. This encodes CAWSVTSLNQPQHF.

By sample fraction, this clone is medium-sized. The J gene is TRBJ1-1, the V gene TRBV19; possible D gene TRBD1, 6 bases. Between the trimmed V and J ends, which lost 1 base and 6 bases, there was a span of 15 bases. Germline-derived CDR1 and CDR2 are LNHDA and SQIVND (reference sequence). The CDR3 has 15 residues. The CDR3 loop is CASSIGGRGSAEAFF. DNA for the CDR3: TGTGCCAGTAGTATAGGAGGCAGGGGAAGCGCTGAAGCTTTCTTT.

The rearrangement joins TRBV13 to TRBJ2-3, with 11 positions matching TRBD2. The CDR3 spans 15 residues. V lost 5 bases and J lost 2; bases outside the gene matches: 3. Germline loops: CDR1 PRHDT, CDR2 FYEKMQ (reference sequence). CDR3 protein: CASSDSGRATDTQYF. The CDR3 nucleotides read TGTGCCAGCAGCGATAGCGGGAGGGCCACAGATACGCAGTATTTT.

The CDR3 loop is CASQWSSYNEQFF. As DNA, the CDR3 is TGTGCCAGCCAATGGAGCTCCTACAATGAGCAGTTCTTC. V usage is TRBV2 and J usage is TRBJ2-1; no definite D call. Per germline, CDR1 SNHLY and CDR2 FYNNEI. The germline V and J ends were trimmed by 8 bases and 0 bases, with 8 bases remaining between them. The CDR3 has 13 residues.